These 9 T cell receptor beta chains originate from one sample sequenced in a study of T cell responses to AZD1222 COVID-19 vaccine. Produced via immunoSEQ multiplex PCR; TCRdb's table is partial and in-frame only. Among 100,000 to 150,000 clones listed, over 80% were seen once. The sequencing here drew on peripheral blood, taken on day 0 of AZD1222 vaccination. The source of these receptors is an adult in good health.

This clone was seen more than once but under ten times. One junction end does not reproduce the germline sequence, and a read error may be involved. The genes are TRBV6-1 and TRBJ2-2, with 7 positions matching TRBD2. CDR3 size: 14 residues. Germline V gene lookup returns CDR1 MNHNS and CDR2 SASEGT. CDR3 residues: CASSEAGITGELFF. CDR3 nucleotide sequence: TGTGCCAGCAGCGAAGCGGGAATCACCGGGGAGCTGTTTTTT.

The V and J genes are TRBV6-1 and TRBJ2-7, with TRBD1 as a possible D gene (6 bases). Germline CDR1 is MNHNS and CDR2 is SASEGT. V was trimmed by 2 bases and J by 0 bases, leaving 11 bases between them. CDR3 size: 15 residues. In nucleotides, the CDR3 is TGTGCCAGCAGTGAATACAGGGAACTCTCCTACGAGCAGTACTTC. Protein product: CASSEYRELSYEQYF.

This clone appeared once. The chain joins TRBV2 to TRBJ1-1; 9 bases line up with TRBD1. Germline V gene sequence: CDR1 SNHLY, CDR2 FYNNEI. The length of the CDR3 is 14 residues. After removal of 0 bases from V and 7 bases from J, the junction contained 3 bases not matched to a gene. The CDR3 loop reads CASSEAGQGGEAFF. CDR3 coding DNA: TGTGCCAGCAGTGAAGCGGGACAGGGCGGTGAAGCTTTCTTT. Looking up the rest from reference TRBV2 and TRBJ1-1 gives the full variable domain: EPEVTQTPSHQVTQMGQEVILRCVPISNHLYFYWYRQILGQKVEFLVSFYNNEISEKSEIFDDQFSVERPDGSNFTLKIRSTKLEDSAMYFCASSEAGQGGEAFFGQGTRLTVV.

The chain links TRBV9 to TRBJ2-6; 8 bases fit TRBD2. The V gene end was trimmed by 4 bases and the J gene end by 3 bases; junction bases not matched to a gene: 9. Germline V CDR1 and CDR2: SGDLS, YYNGEE. CDR3 length: 17 residues. CDR3 loop: CASSPVGGGFGANVLTF. In nucleotides, the CDR3 is TGTGCCAGCAGCCCTGTAGGCGGGGGGTTTGGGGCCAACGTCCTGACTTTC.

The rearrangement joins TRBV24-1 to TRBJ2-1; TRBD2 matches at 9 bases. The germline CDR1 and CDR2 sequences are KGHDR and SFDVKD. V lost 4 bases and J lost 5; bases outside the gene matches: 8. The CDR3 runs 16 residues. The CDR3 is CATSDSTSGENNEQFF. Here the CDR3 DNA reads TGTGCCACCAGTGACTCGACTAGCGGAGAGAACAATGAGCAGTTCTTC.

The genes are TRBV9 and TRBJ1-4; D gene unclear. Trimming removed 3 bases at V and 4 bases at J, with 10 bases between. CDR1 SGDLS and CDR2 YYNGEE come from the germline V gene. The CDR3 sequence is 14 residues long. The chain's CDR3 is CASSAMVGNEKLFF. The CDR3 nucleotides are TGTGCCAGCAGCGCGATGGTGGGTAATGAAAAACTGTTTTTT.

The genes are TRBV5-6 and TRBJ2-7; TRBD2 matches 10 bases. Trimming cost V 0 bases and J 5 bases; bases outside gene matches: 5. Germline V gene data show CDR1 as SGHDT and CDR2 as YYEEEE. The CDR3 totals 15 residues. The CDR3 DNA follows: TGTGCCAGCAGCTTGGCGGCTAGCGGGAGCCACGAGCAGTACTTC. Its translation: CASSLAASGSHEQYF.

V usage is TRBV12-3 or TRBV12-4 and J usage is TRBJ1-5; possibly TRBD1 for D (6 bases). Trimming removed 6 bases from V and 4 bases from J, with 10 bases in between. The length of the CDR3 is 13 residues. CDR3 loop: CASRTGTNQPQHF. As DNA, the CDR3 is TGTGCCAGCAGGACCGGGACAAATCAGCCCCAGCATTTT.

V and J are TRBV29-1 and TRBJ2-1; a possible D gene is TRBD1 (5 bases). The length of the CDR3 is 16 residues. The V end lost 2 bases, the J end lost 7 bases, and 21 bases lay between the germline ends. The V gene's germline CDR1 is SQVTM and CDR2 ANQGSEA. This chain's CDR3 is CSVEQDSSGFINEQFF. The CDR3 nucleotides read TGCAGCGTTGAACAAGACAGCTCCGGTTTTATAAATGAGCAGTTCTTC.